This T cell receptor beta chain was obtained from a study of Ad26.COV2.S vaccination and SARS-CoV-2 variants. Treatment of the sample: some 20 received Ad26.COV2.S at low or high dose, single or two shots; 5 received placebo; per-sample allocation not given. Samples came from day 63 after the first vaccine or placebo injection. The method was immunoSEQ multiplex PCR; TCRdb's version includes in-frame clones alone and lacks a portion of them. The table records hundreds of thousands of clones, 70% to 90% of them present only once. Germline V gene data show CDR1 as DFQATT and CDR2 as SNEGSKA (reference sequence). The V end lost 3 bases, the J end lost 1 base, and 13 bases lay between the germline ends. The CDR3 length is 15 residues.

V is TRBV20-1 and J is TRBJ1-5; D gene uncertain. This TCR came from a person between 18 and 60 years old who received the Ad26.COV2.S COVID-19 vaccine or a placebo. Material: peripheral blood, obtained in a trial of Ad26.COV2.S vaccine versus placebo. CDR3 bases: TGCAGTGCTAGTGTGGTAGGTATGAGCAATCAGCCCCAGCATTTT. It specifies CSASVVGMSNQPQHF.